Listed below are T cell receptor beta chains from one sample, sequenced in a study of CD4 T cells in relation to SARS-CoV-2 and coronaviruses. Profiled with immunoSEQ multiplex PCR; TCRdb holds only in-frame clones, not every one. The data show about 23,000 clones, with about 70% seen just once and about 20% held by the top ten. Antigens for these TCRs are unknown. Sequencing was performed on CD4+ T cells from PBMCs, cultured in vitro. All receptors come from a human donor in good health. CDR3s include the opening cysteine and the closing phenylalanine or tryptophan. A D gene is named only where the DNA matches it firmly. For some rows the clone size is stated as once, few or many, or as a class when expanded; others skip it.

TRBV29-1	-	-	TRBJ2-1	CSAEVLPGQSYNEQFF	TGCAGTGCAGAGGTTTTACCGGGACAATCCTACAATGAGCAGTTCTTC
TRBV7-9	-	TRBD1	TRBJ2-1	CASSLEGTGAYNEQFF	TGTGCCAGCAGCTTAGAAGGGACAGGGGCCTACAATGAGCAGTTCTTC
TRBV19	few	-	TRBJ1-6	CASRGIRSPLHF	TGTGCCAGTAGGGGGATTAGGTCACCCCTCCACTTT
TRBV7-8	-	TRBD2	TRBJ2-1	CASSLGLAGADEQFF	TGTGCCAGCAGCTTAGGACTAGCGGGGGCCGATGAGCAGTTCTTC
TRBV6-5	-	-	TRBJ2-4	CASSYLTGGAKNIQYF	TGTGCCAGCAGTTACCTAACCGGGGGAGCCAAAAACATTCAGTACTTC
TRBV10-2	few	TRBD1	TRBJ2-5	CASRPGQRNQETQYF	TGCGCCAGCAGACCGGGACAGCGTAACCAAGAGACCCAGTACTTC
TRBV19	few	-	TRBJ1-4	CASSIRANNEKLFF	TGTGCCAGTAGTATTCGGGCGAATAATGAAAAACTGTTTTTT
TRBV13	few	-	TRBJ1-3	CASSDRRLSGNTIYF	TGTGCCAGCAGCGATCGACGGCTCTCTGGAAACACCATATATTTT
TRBV11-2	-	-	TRBJ2-7	CASSYQGYEQYF	TGTGCCAGCAGCTATCAGGGCTACGAGCAGTACTTC
TRBV27	-	-	TRBJ1-6	CASSSRNSPLHF	TGTGCCAGCAGTTCTCGAAATTCACCCCTCCACTTT
TRBV6-5	-	-	TRBJ2-2	CASSGLVGTGELFF	TGTGCCAGCAGCGGCTTAGTGGGGACCGGGGAGCTGTTTTTT
TRBV11-3	-	-	TRBJ1-1	CASSSISNTEAFF	TGTGCCAGCAGCTCCATCTCGAACACTGAAGCTTTCTTT
TRBV3-1/TRBV3-2	once	-	TRBJ2-7	CASSQGVFSYEQYF	TGTGCCAGCAGCCAAGGGGTCTTTTCCTACGAGCAGTACTTC
TRBV12-5	-	TRBD2	TRBJ2-1	CASGLGLAGVWEQFF	TGTGCTAGTGGTTTGGGACTAGCGGGAGTTTGGGAGCAGTTCTTC
TRBV27	-	TRBD1	TRBJ2-1	CASSLGTGGYNEQFF	TGTGCCAGCAGTTTAGGGACAGGCGGCTACAATGAGCAGTTCTTC
TRBV2	-	TRBD1	TRBJ2-7	CASMATGGLDEQYF	TGTGCCAGCATGGCGACAGGGGGCTTAGACGAGCAGTACTTC
TRBV9	-	-	TRBJ1-2	CASSVNPIGGEAYGYTF	TGTGCCAGCAGCGTAAACCCGATCGGGGGGGAGGCCTATGGCTACACCTTC
TRBV11-1	-	TRBD1	TRBJ2-7	CASSPGQWDEQYF	TGTGCCAGCAGCCCGGGACAGTGGGACGAGCAGTACTTC
TRBV4-3	-	-	TRBJ1-4	CASSQLTRGYEKLFF	TGCGCCAGCAGCCAATTAACCCGGGGATACGAAAAACTGTTTTTT
TRBV19	few	TRBD1	TRBJ2-2	CASSPRTGYTGELFF	TGTGCCAGTAGTCCCCGGACAGGGTACACCGGGGAGCTGTTTTTT
TRBV28	few	-	TRBJ2-1	CASSFNVGSYNEQFF	TGTGCCAGCAGTTTCAATGTGGGCTCCTACAATGAGCAGTTCTTC
TRBV19	-	TRBD1	TRBJ1-1	CASSMQGDTEAFF	TGTGCCAGTAGTATGCAGGGGGACACTGAAGCTTTCTTT
TRBV29-1	-	TRBD1	TRBJ2-7	CSVRQGSSYEQYF	TGCAGCGTTAGACAGGGATCCTCCTACGAGCAGTACTTC
TRBV9	-	TRBD2	TRBJ2-1	CASSLRGGGTSGRRGSYNEQFF	TGTGCCAGCAGCCTCCGAGGGGGGGGGACTAGCGGGAGGAGGGGCTCCTACAATGAGCAGTTCTTC
TRBV19	-	-	TRBJ2-2	CASSIGGVNTGELFF	TGTGCCAGTAGTATAGGGGGTGTAAACACCGGGGAGCTGTTTTTT
TRBV4-1	-	-	TRBJ1-6	CASSQDRRENIYNSPLHF	TGCGCCAGCAGCCAAGATCGCAGGGAGAATATTTATAATTCACCCCTCCACTTT
TRBV6-5	few	-	TRBJ2-2	CASGAQGSTGELFF	TGTGCCAGCGGAGCCCAGGGGAGCACCGGGGAGCTGTTTTTT
TRBV5-1	-	-	TRBJ2-3	CASSAMGGGTDTQYF	TGCGCCAGCAGCGCTATGGGGGGCGGGACAGATACGCAGTATTTT
TRBV1	-	-	TRBJ1-2	CTSTTTRQGAYGYTF	TGCACCAGCACGACAACTCGACAGGGGGCTTATGGCTACACCTTC
TRBV5-6	-	-	TRBJ2-2	CASSLGLDGGELFF	TGTGCCAGCAGCTTGGGGCTGGACGGCGGGGAGCTGTTTTTT
TRBV19	-	TRBD2	TRBJ2-1	CASSTGGGSDEQFF	TGTGCCAGTAGTACGGGCGGGGGTAGTGATGAGCAGTTCTTC
TRBV6-2/TRBV6-3	-	TRBD2	TRBJ2-7	CASSYAPSGSIYEQYF	TGTGCCAGCAGTTACGCTCCTAGCGGGAGTATATACGAGCAGTACTTC
TRBV6-6	-	TRBD1	TRBJ2-7	CASSYTPGQVLYEQYF	TGTGCCAGCAGTTACACACCGGGACAGGTTCTCTACGAGCAGTACTTC
TRBV10-1	-	-	TRBJ1-3	CASSESRGGNTIYF	TGCGCCAGCAGTGAGTCCCGGGGTGGAAACACCATATATTTT
TRBV29-1	-	-	TRBJ2-3	CSVEDRRVGDTQYF	TGCAGCGTTGAAGATCGGAGGGTGGGAGATACGCAGTATTTT
TRBV24-1	-	-	TRBJ2-1	CATSDGLGVNEQFF	TGTGCCACCAGTGATGGCTTAGGGGTCAATGAGCAGTTCTTC
TRBV19	-	TRBD1	TRBJ2-1	CASSIGTGSDEQFF	TGTGCCAGTAGTATAGGGACAGGGAGCGATGAGCAGTTCTTC
TRBV19	-	-	TRBJ2-3	CASSQAGTQYF	TGTGCCAGTAGTCAGGCCGGTACGCAGTATTTT
TRBV3-1/TRBV3-2	-	-	TRBJ1-3	CASSQAGSGNTIYF	TGTGCCAGCAGCCAAGCGGGGTCTGGAAACACCATATATTTT
TRBV12-5	-	-	TRBJ2-3	CASGEGMGTQYF	TGTGCTAGTGGGGAAGGGATGGGTACGCAGTATTTT
TRBV29-1	-	-	TRBJ2-7	CSAGDGPYEQYF	TGCAGCGCGGGGGACGGCCCCTACGAGCAGTACTTC
TRBV6-5	-	-	TRBJ1-1	CASTRGFGTEAFF	TGTGCCAGCACCAGGGGTTTTGGCACTGAAGCTTTCTTT
TRBV2	-	TRBD1	TRBJ1-1	CASGRSDRGTHTEAFF	TGTGCCAGCGGGAGGTCGGACAGGGGTACGCACACTGAAGCTTTCTTT